This TCR beta chain was identified during a study of blood T cell repertoires in COVID-19. Across the whole study: Samples of COVID-19 (acute and convalescent) were obtained from the United States, Italy and Spain. T cells, B-cell-depleted T cells, or PBMCs provided the cDNA or gDNA that served as material.

Germline CDR1 reads SGHTA; CDR2 reads FQGNSA. Deletions cut 5 bases from V and 9 bases from J, with 17 bases between. The CDR3 has 13 amino acids. Authors' methods: How many nucleated cells were present was estimated from reference gene primer amplification. Using immunoSEQ multiplex PCR, the repertoire was profiled, and TCRdb retains in-frame clones only, with some absent. V and J calls and clone size are as listed in that table; D and trimming were resolved from the DNA. The table records roughly 150,000 clones, about four fifths of them present only once. The gene calls are TRBV7-2 and TRBJ2-7; D is unclear. The sequenced sample consisted of peripheral blood. This TCR derives from a man in his 60s with acute or convalescent COVID-19. The CDR3: CASSLGSFVGQYF. For the CDR3, the DNA is TGTGCCAGCAGCCTAGGTAGTTTTGTTGGGCAGTACTTC.